This T cell receptor beta chain is drawn from a study of T-cell reconstitution after alpha-beta-depleted transplantation in children. Study observations and caveats: Reports say that about two months after transplant, the alpha-beta T cells came out of several hundred graft clones that had expanded. When one year had passed after transplant, most T-cell counts and diversity came from newly produced T cells. There were some patients whose high TCRbeta diversity at day 60 came from surviving recipient T cells and thymic progenitors.

To note about this clonotype: Its antigen is not identified.

TCRbeta library construction was performed incorporating unique molecular identifiers. TCRdb recomputed calls from the PCR reads with MiXCR, one row per CDR3 protein. The top ten hold approximately 7% of the sample, which has about 27,000 distinct CDR3 sequences, under 7% seen once. From germline, CDR1 is MNHEY and CDR2 SMNVEV (reference sequence). CDR3 length equals 14 residues. The V and J ends lost 1 base and 4 bases, in that order; junction bases with no gene match: 2. The origin of this receptor is a male patient under 18 who had a stem cell transplant for acute myeloid leukemia, so the T cells may come from the graft donor. V usage is TRBV27 and J usage is TRBJ2-7; 9 bases map to TRBD1. Here the sequenced sample was PBMCs, mostly from graft donor cells, taken 180 days after TCRalphabeta/CD19-depleted stem cell transplant. CDR3 region: CASSLYRGRYEQYF. CDR3 DNA sequence: TGTGCCAGCAGTTTATACAGGGGGCGTTACGAGCAGTACTTC.